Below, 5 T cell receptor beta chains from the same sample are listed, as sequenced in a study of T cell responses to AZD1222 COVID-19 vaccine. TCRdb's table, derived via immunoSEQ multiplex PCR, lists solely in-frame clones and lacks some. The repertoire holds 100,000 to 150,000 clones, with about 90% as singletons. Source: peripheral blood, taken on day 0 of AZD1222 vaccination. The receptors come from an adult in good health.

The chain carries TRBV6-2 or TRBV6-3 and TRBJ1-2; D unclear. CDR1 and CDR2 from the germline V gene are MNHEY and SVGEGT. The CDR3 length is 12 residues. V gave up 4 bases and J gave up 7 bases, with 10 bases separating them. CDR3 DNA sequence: TGTGCCAGCAGTTTTGCGTTCGGTGGCTACACCTTC. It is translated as CASSFAFGGYTF.

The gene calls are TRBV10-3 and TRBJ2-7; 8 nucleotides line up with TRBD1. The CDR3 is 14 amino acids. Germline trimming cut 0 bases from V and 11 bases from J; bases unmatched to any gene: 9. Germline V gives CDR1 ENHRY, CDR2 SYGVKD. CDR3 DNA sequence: TGTGCCATCAGTGAGTCCCATTTGGACAGGGAGGAGTACTTC. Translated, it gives CAISESHLDREEYF.

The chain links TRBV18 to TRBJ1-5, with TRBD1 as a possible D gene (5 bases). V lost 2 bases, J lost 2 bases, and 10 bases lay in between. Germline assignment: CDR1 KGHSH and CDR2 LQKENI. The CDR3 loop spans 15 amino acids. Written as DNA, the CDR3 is TGTGCCAGCTCACCAGGGGCGGGGGGCAATCAGCCCCAGCATTTT. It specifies CASSPGAGGNQPQHF.

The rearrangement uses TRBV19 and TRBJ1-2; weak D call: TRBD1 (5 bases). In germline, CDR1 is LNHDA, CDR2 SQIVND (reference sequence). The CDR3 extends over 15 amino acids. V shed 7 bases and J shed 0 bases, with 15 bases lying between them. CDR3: CASTQHGAPNYGYTF. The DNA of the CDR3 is TGTGCCAGTACCCAACACGGGGCACCTAACTATGGCTACACCTTC. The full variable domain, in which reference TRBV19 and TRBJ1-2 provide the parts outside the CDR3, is DGGITQSPKYLFRKEGQNVTLSCEQNLNHDAMYWYRQDPGQGLRLIYYSQIVNDFQKGDIAEGYSVSREKKESFPLTVTSAQKNPTAFYLCASTQHGAPNYGYTFGSGTRLTVV.

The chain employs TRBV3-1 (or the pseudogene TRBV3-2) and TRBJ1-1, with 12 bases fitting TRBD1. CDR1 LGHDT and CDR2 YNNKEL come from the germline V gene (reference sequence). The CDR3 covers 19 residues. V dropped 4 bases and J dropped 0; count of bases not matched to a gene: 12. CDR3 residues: CASSPRPGTGGPMNTEAFF. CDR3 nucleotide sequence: TGTGCCAGCAGCCCCCGACCCGGGACAGGGGGCCCCATGAACACTGAAGCTTTCTTT.